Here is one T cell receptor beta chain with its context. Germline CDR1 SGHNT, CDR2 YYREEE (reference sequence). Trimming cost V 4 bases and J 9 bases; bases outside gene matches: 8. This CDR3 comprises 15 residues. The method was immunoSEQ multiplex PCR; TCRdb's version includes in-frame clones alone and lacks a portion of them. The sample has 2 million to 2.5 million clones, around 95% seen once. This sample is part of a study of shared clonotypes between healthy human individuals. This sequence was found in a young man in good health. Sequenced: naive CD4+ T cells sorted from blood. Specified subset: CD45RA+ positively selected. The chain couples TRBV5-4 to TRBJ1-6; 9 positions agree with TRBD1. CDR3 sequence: CASSSGQGKSSPLHF. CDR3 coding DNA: TGTGCCAGCAGCAGTGGACAGGGGAAAAGTTCACCCCTCCACTTT.